This T cell receptor beta chain appears in the sequencing data of a study of T cell responses to AZD1222 COVID-19 vaccine. This clone was seen only once. Its antigen remains unidentified. Assay used: immunoSEQ multiplex PCR; TCRdb lists only in-frame clones, some missing. The sample has roughly 150,000 clones; nearly 95% are singletons. CDR3 length equals 13 residues. The V end lost 7 bases, the J end lost 0 bases, and 8 bases lay between the germline ends. Study findings and constraints: Across the whole spike, CD4 TCRs peaked at regions 160-218 and 743-854.

The receptor was derived from an adult in good health. The chain links TRBV12-3 or TRBV12-4 to TRBJ2-3; D not resolved. Specimen: peripheral blood, collected on day 0 of AZD1222 vaccination. The CDR3 sequence is CASKRLSTDTQYF. DNA of the CDR3: TGTGCCAGCAAGAGACTTAGCACAGATACGCAGTATTTT.